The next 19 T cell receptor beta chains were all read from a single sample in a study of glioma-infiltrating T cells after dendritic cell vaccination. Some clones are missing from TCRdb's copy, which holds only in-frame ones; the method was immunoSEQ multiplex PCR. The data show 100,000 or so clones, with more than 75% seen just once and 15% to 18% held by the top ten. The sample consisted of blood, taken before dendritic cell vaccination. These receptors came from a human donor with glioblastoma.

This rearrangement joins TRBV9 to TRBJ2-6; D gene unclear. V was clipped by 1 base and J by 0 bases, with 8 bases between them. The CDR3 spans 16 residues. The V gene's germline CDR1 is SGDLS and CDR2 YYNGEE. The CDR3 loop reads CASSVRSSSGANVLTF. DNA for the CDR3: TGTGCCAGCAGCGTACGGTCTTCCTCTGGGGCCAACGTCCTGACTTTC.

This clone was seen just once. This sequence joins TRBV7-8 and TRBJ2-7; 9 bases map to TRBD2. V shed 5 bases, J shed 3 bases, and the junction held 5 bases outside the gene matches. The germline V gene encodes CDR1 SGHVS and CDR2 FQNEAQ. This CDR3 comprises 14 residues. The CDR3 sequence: CASSKAGGLYEQYF. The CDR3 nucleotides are TGTGCCAGCAGCAAAGCGGGGGGCCTCTACGAGCAGTACTTC.

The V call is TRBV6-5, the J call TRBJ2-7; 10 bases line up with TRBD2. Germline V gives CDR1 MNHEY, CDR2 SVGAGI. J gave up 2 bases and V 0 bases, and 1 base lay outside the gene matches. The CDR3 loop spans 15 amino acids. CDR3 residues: CASSYSSGGPYEQYF. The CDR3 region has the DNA TGTGCCAGCAGTTACTCTAGCGGGGGGCCCTACGAGCAGTACTTC.

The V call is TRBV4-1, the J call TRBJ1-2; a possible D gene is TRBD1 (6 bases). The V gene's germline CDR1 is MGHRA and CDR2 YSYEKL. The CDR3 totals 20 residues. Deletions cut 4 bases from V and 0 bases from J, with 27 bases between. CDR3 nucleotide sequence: TGCGCCAGCAGCCTTCACAAACGGGGACAAATAGACCGAGCTAACTATGGCTACACCTTC. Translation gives CASSLHKRGQIDRANYGYTF.

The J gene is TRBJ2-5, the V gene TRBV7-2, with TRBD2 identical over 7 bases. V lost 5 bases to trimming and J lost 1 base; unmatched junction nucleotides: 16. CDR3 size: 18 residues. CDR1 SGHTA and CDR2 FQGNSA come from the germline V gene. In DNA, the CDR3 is TGTGCCAGCAGCCTTTGGCCCCGGCGCGGGAGTTCCCAAGAGACCCAGTACTTC. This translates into CASSLWPRRGSSQETQYF.

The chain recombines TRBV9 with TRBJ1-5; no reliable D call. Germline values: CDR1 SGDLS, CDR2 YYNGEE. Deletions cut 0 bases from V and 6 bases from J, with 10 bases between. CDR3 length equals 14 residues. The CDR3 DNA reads TGTGCCAGCAGCGTAGAGGAGGGTGCTCAGCCCCAGCATTTT. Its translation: CASSVEEGAQPQHF.

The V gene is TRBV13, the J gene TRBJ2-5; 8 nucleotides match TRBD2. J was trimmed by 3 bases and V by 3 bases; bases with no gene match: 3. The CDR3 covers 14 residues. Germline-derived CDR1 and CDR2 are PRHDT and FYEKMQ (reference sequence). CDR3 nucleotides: TGTGCCAGCAGCTTCGAAGCGGGGGAAGAGACCCAGTACTTC. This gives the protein CASSFEAGEETQYF.

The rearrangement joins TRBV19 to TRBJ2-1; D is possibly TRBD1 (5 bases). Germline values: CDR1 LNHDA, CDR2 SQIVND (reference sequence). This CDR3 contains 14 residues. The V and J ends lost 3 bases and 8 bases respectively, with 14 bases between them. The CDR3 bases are TGTGCCAGTAGTATGAAGGCAGGGTCGGATGAGCAGTTCTTC. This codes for CASSMKAGSDEQFF.

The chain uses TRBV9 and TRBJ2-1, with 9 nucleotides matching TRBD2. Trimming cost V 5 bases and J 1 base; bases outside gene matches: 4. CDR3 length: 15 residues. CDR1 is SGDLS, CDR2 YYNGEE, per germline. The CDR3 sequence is CASRPSGGSYNEQFF. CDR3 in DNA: TGTGCCAGCAGGCCAAGCGGGGGGTCCTACAATGAGCAGTTCTTC.

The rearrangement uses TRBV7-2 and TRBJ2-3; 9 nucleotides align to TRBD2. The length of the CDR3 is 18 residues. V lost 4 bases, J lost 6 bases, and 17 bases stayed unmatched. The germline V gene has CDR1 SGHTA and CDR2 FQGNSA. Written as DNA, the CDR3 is TGTGCCAGCAGCTCTTCCCCAGTTTGGCGGGGGGGCCTCGATACGCAGTATTTT. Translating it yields CASSSSPVWRGGLDTQYF.

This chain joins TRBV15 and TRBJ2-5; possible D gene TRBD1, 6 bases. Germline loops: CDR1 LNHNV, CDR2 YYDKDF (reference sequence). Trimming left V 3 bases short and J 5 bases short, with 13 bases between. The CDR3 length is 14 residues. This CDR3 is CATSRGANGETQYF. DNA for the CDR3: TGTGCCACCAGCAGGGGGGCCAATGGGGAGACCCAGTACTTC.

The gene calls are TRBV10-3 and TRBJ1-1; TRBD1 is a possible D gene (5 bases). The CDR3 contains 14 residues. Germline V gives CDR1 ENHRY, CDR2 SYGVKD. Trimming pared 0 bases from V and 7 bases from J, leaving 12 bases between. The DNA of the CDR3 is TGTGCCATCAGTGAGTCGGGGGGGATGGGTGAAGCTTTCTTT. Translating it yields CAISESGGMGEAFF.

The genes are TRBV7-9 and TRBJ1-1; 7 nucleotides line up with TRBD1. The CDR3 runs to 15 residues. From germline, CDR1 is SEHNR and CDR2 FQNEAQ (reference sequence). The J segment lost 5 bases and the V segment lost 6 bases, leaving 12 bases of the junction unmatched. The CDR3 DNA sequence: TGTGCCAGCAGGGACCCGGGGCAGGGGGGAACTGAAGCTTTCTTT. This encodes CASRDPGQGGTEAFF. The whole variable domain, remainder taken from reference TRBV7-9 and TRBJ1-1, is DTGVSQNPRHKITKRGQNVTFRCDPISEHNRLYWYRQTLGQGPEFLTYFQNEAQLEKSRLLSDRFSAERPKGSFSTLEIQRTEQGDSAMYLCASRDPGQGGTEAFFGQGTRLTVV.

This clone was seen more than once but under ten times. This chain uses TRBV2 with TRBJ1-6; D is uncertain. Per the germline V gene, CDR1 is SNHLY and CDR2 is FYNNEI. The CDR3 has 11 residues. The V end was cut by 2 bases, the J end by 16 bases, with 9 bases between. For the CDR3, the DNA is TGTGCCAGCAGTGAAAACAGACCACTCCACTTT. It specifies CASSENRPLHF.

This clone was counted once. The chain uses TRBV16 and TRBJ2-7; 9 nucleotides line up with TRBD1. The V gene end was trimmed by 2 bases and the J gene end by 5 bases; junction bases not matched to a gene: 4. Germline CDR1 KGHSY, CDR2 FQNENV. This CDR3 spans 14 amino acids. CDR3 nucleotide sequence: TGTGCCAGCAGCCAAGGACAGGGGATCGACGAGCAGTACTTC. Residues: CASSQGQGIDEQYF.

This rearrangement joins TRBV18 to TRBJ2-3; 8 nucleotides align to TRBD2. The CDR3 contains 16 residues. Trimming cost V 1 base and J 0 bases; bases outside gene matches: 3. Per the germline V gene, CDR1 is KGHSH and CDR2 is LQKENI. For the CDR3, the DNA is TGTGCCAGCTCACCACTAGCGGGGACGAGCACAGATACGCAGTATTTT. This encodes CASSPLAGTSTDTQYF.

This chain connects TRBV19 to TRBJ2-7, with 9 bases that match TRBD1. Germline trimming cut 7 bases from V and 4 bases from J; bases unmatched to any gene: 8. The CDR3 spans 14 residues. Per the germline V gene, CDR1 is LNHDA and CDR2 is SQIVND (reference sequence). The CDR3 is CASTNRGQDYEQYF. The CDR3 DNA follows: TGTGCCAGTACCAACAGGGGGCAAGATTACGAGCAGTACTTC.

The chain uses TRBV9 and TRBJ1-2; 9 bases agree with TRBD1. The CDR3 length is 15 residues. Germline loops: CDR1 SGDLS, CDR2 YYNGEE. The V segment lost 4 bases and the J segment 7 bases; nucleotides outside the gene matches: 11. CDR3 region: CASSIEPGQGVGYTF. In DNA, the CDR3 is TGTGCCAGCAGCATTGAACCGGGACAGGGAGTTGGCTACACCTTC.

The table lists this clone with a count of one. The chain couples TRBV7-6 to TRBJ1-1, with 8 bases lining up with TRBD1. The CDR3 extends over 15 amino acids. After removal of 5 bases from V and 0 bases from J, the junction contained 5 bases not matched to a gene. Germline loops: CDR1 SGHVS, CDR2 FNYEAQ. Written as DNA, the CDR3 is TGTGCCAGCAGCATAGGACAGGGAATGAACACTGAAGCTTTCTTT. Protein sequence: CASSIGQGMNTEAFF.